A single sample is the source of the 17 T cell receptor beta chains below, sequenced in a study of blood T cell repertoires in COVID-19. Here immunoSEQ multiplex PCR was the method, and the copy in TCRdb shows in-frame clones only, minus some. The sample yields approximately 240,000 clones, roughly 87% seen once. Specimen: PBMCs or T cells enriched from blood (not recorded which). The origin of the receptors is a woman in her thirties with acute COVID-19.

The genes are TRBV28 and TRBJ1-5; 7 bases map to TRBD1. From germline, CDR1 is MDHEN and CDR2 SYDVKM. This CDR3 contains 16 residues. V shed 2 bases and J 6 bases; nucleotides not matched to a gene: 10. The CDR3 loop reads CASSLNPQGKGQPQHF. For the CDR3, the DNA is TGTGCCAGCAGTTTAAACCCACAGGGGAAGGGTCAGCCCCAGCATTTT.

The chain joins TRBV18 to TRBJ2-3, with D possibly TRBD2 on 6 matching bases. The CDR3 has 17 amino acids. With 3 bases removed from V and 5 bases from J, the gap between germline ends came to 21 bases. CDR1 KGHSH and CDR2 LQKENI come from the germline V gene. The CDR3 DNA sequence: TGTGCCAGCTCACCCGCGCCCGGGCTAGCGAATCAAGATACGCAGTATTTT. Residues: CASSPAPGLANQDTQYF.

The chain is built from TRBV9 and TRBJ1-2, with TRBD1 matching over 11 bases. Germline values: CDR1 SGDLS, CDR2 YYNGEE. CDR3 length equals 15 residues. V was clipped by 2 bases and J by 2 bases; unmatched bases: 2. The CDR3 DNA follows: TGTGCCAGCAGCGTTTGGGACAGGGGGAACTATGGCTACACCTTC. Amino acids: CASSVWDRGNYGYTF.

The chain recombines TRBV12-5 with TRBJ1-1; D remains unclear. The CDR3 is made up of 14 amino acids. Trimming removed 1 base at V and 1 base at J, with 7 bases between. Looked up from germline, CDR1 is LGHNT and CDR2 is FRNRAP. CDR3 DNA: TGTGCTAGTGGTTTGGGGCGAGGGAACACTGAAGCTTTCTTT. Its translation: CASGLGRGNTEAFF.

This clone was observed once. This CDR3 is CASRTTGAITDTQYF. CDR3 in DNA: TGTGCCAGCCGTACAACAGGGGCAATCACAGATACGCAGTATTTT. This chain uses TRBV19 with TRBJ2-3; 7 nucleotides match TRBD1. The germline V gene encodes CDR1 LNHDA and CDR2 SQIVND (reference sequence). The CDR3 is 15 amino acids. The V gene end was trimmed by 9 bases and the J gene end by 2 bases; junction bases not matched to a gene: 11.

This chain uses TRBV7-2 with TRBJ1-6; 9 bases are shared with TRBD1. V was pared by 5 bases and J by 10 bases, with 15 bases of the junction left unmatched. The CDR3 spans 17 residues. CDR1 and CDR2 (germline): SGHTA, FQGNSA. The CDR3: CASSPQPAGTGSSPLHF. The CDR3 DNA reads TGTGCCAGCAGCCCACAGCCAGCCGGGACAGGGAGCTCACCCCTCCACTTT. Full variable domain (remainder filled in from reference TRBV7-2 and TRBJ1-6): GAGVSQSPSNKVTEKGKDVELRCDPISGHTALYWYRQSLGQGLEFLIYFQGNSAPDKSGLPSDRFSAERTGGSVSTLTIQRTQQEDSAVYLCASSPQPAGTGSSPLHFGNGTRLTVT.

The rearrangement joins TRBV7-8 to TRBJ2-3, with D perhaps matching TRBD2 (5 bases). Germline V gene data show CDR1 as SGHVS and CDR2 as FQNEAQ. CDR3 length equals 16 residues. Trimming removed 1 base at V and 0 bases at J, with 11 bases between. CDR3 sequence (DNA): TGTGCCAGCAGCTTAGGTACCTGGACTAGCACAGATACGCAGTATTTT. The encoded protein is CASSLGTWTSTDTQYF.

As to this clone: The same CDR3 also results from other DNA sequences found in this sample. The chain is built from TRBV28 and TRBJ1-1, with a weak D call TRBD1 (6 bases). V was clipped by 5 bases and J by 0 bases, with 10 bases between them. Looked up from germline, CDR1 is MDHEN and CDR2 is SYDVKM. The CDR3 is 14 residues long. The CDR3 DNA is TGTGCCAGCAGTCTCGGACAGTTGAACACTGAAGCTTTCTTT. This encodes CASSLGQLNTEAFF.

The chain employs TRBV23-1 and TRBJ2-1; 9 nucleotides align to TRBD1. TRBV23-1 is marked as an open reading frame, function uncertain. J was trimmed by 5 bases and V by 7 bases; bases with no gene match: 6. The length of the CDR3 is 14 residues. The CDR3 region has the DNA TGCGCCAGCAAACAGGGGGCGCCCGACAATGAGCAGTTCTTC. Residues: CASKQGAPDNEQFF.

The rearrangement links TRBV7-9 to TRBJ2-6; D unresolved. Germline CDR1 and CDR2: SEHNR and FQNEAQ (reference sequence). The CDR3 has 14 amino acids. V shed 4 bases and J shed 0 bases, with 4 bases lying between them. The CDR3 here is CASSSSSGANVLTF. CDR3 DNA sequence: TGTGCCAGCAGCTCGAGCTCTGGGGCCAACGTCCTGACTTTC.

This clone has more than one count but fewer than ten. The chain is built from TRBV10-2 and TRBJ1-1; TRBD1 aligns across 7 bases. The CDR3 covers 17 residues. Germline lookup yields CDR1 WSHSY and CDR2 SAAADI. V gave up 2 bases and J gave up 0 bases; unmatched junction bases: 9. CDR3 region: CASSELDKGAMNTEAFF. Written as DNA, the CDR3 is TGCGCCAGCAGTGAGCTCGACAAGGGGGCGATGAACACTGAAGCTTTCTTT.

As to this clone: This is likely a read error, given that the CDR3 carries no conserved phenylalanine or tryptophan at its end. Because the CDR3's place on the DNA is in doubt, the DNA is left out and the CDR3 is given as listed by TCRdb. The chain joins TRBV7-9 to TRBJ1-2; TRBD1 is the table's D call and was not checked against the DNA. Per germline, CDR1 SEHNR and CDR2 FQNEAQ (reference sequence). The length of the CDR3 is 12 amino acids, counting both ends. CDR3 in amino acids: CASSSWPPDTMY.

The chain uses TRBV11-2 and TRBJ2-5; D might be TRBD2 (6 bases). With 1 base removed from V and 0 bases from J, the gap between germline ends came to 9 bases. The CDR3 is 15 residues long. The V gene's germline CDR1 is SGHAT and CDR2 FQNNGV. The chain's CDR3 is CASSLGVADQETQYF. CDR3 DNA sequence: TGTGCCAGCAGCTTAGGGGTAGCGGACCAAGAGACCCAGTACTTC.

V and J are TRBV5-1 and TRBJ2-7; TRBD1 matches at 7 bases. CDR1 and CDR2 (germline): SGHRS, YFSETQ. The CDR3 sequence is 16 residues long. V lost 4 bases to trimming and J lost 1 base; unmatched junction nucleotides: 11. In nucleotides, the CDR3 is TGCGCCAGCAGCCCGATTGGGACAGTCTCTTCCTACGAGCAGTACTTC. It specifies CASSPIGTVSSYEQYF.

By share, this clone ranks as medium-sized (0.01 to 0.1%). The chain couples TRBV7-9 to TRBJ1-3; D unresolved. The V end lost 4 bases, the J end lost 5 bases, and 18 bases lay between the germline ends. Germline V gives CDR1 SEHNR, CDR2 FQNEAQ (reference sequence). The CDR3 length is 16 residues. The CDR3 loop reads CASSSLMEGARNTIYF. In DNA, the CDR3 is TGTGCCAGCAGCTCTCTGATGGAGGGAGCTCGAAACACCATATATTTT.

J is TRBJ2-1 and V is TRBV3-1 (or the pseudogene TRBV3-2); D call uncertain. This CDR3 spans 15 amino acids. The V end lost 1 base, the J end lost 12 bases, and 19 bases lay between the germline ends. Germline V gene sequence: CDR1 LGHDT, CDR2 YNNKEL (reference sequence). The CDR3 coding sequence is TGTGCCAGCAGCCAAGCGCCCAGGTCCCTCATCCGGCAGTTCTTC. Translation gives CASSQAPRSLIRQFF.

V is TRBV6-1 and J is TRBJ1-3; tentatively, D is TRBD1 (6 bases). V dropped 1 base and J dropped 7 bases, with 17 bases sitting between them. The CDR3 is 16 amino acids. CDR1 is MNHNS and CDR2 is SASEGT in the germline V gene. The CDR3 region is CASSEEIWTVENTIYF. The CDR3 DNA reads as TGTGCCAGCAGTGAAGAGATTTGGACAGTGGAGAACACCATATATTTT.